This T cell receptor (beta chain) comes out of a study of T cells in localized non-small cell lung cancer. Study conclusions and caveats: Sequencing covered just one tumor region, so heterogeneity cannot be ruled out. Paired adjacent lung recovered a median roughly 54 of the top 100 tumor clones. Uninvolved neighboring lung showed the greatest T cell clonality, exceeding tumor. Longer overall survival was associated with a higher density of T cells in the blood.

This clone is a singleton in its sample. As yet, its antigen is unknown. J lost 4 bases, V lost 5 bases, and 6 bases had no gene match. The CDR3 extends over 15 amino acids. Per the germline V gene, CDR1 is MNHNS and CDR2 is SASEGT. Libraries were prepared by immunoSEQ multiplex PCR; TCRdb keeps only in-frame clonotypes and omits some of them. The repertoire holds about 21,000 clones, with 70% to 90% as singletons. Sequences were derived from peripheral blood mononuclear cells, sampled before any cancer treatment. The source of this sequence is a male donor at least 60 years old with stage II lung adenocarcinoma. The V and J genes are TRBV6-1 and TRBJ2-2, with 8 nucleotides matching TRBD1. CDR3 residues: CASSWTGSFTGELFF. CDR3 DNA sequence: TGTGCCAGCAGTTGGACAGGGAGTTTCACCGGGGAGCTGTTTTTT.